These 13 T cell receptor beta chains were all obtained from the same sample, sequenced in a study of CD8+CD57+ T cells in acquired aplastic anemia. Patients chosen for sequencing had CD8+CD57+ cells that had expanded, as shown by flow cytometry. For CDR3 and TCR beta VDJ profiling, genomic DNA was the template used. TCRdb itself ran the reads through MiXCR, one entry per CDR3 protein. The profile shows roughly 240,000 distinct CDR3 sequences, roughly half of them singletons. Specimen: sorted CD4+, CD8+, or CD8+CD57+ T cells (not recorded which) from PBMCs. The receptors were sampled from a human donor with aplastic anemia.

The chain's CDR3 is CATSRDLGAGNEKLFF. The CDR3 DNA reads TGTGCCACCAGCAGAGATCTAGGGGCTGGTAATGAAAAACTGTTTTTT. The chain is built from TRBV15 and TRBJ1-4, with D possibly matching TRBD1 (5 bases). Germline CDR1 and CDR2: LNHNV and YYDKDF (reference sequence). This CDR3 spans 16 amino acids. V lost 0 bases to trimming and J lost 4 bases, with 12 bases between them. Complete variable domain (other parts from reference TRBV15 and TRBJ1-4): DAMVIQNPRYQVTQFGKPVTLSCSQTLNHNVMYWYQQKSSQAPKLLFHYYDKDFNNEADTPDNFQSRRPNTSFCFLDIRSPGLGDTAMYLCATSRDLGAGNEKLFFGSGTQLSVL.

The V gene is TRBV19, the J gene TRBJ1-1; 8 bases fit TRBD1. From germline, CDR1 is LNHDA and CDR2 SQIVND (reference sequence). The CDR3 runs to 12 residues. After removal of 7 bases from V and 5 bases from J, the junction contained 3 bases not matched to a gene. The CDR3 protein is CASMTGVTEAFF. The DNA for the CDR3 is TGTGCCAGTATGACAGGGGTGACTGAAGCTTTCTTT.

This clonotype showed up many times. The chain carries TRBV4-1 and TRBJ2-3; a weak D match, TRBD2 (6 bases). Looked up from germline, CDR1 is MGHRA and CDR2 is YSYEKL. The CDR3 contains 16 residues. V was cut by 3 bases and J by 0 bases, with 13 bases left in between. This CDR3 is CASSHPLASSTDTQYF. DNA for the CDR3: TGCGCCAGCAGCCACCCACTAGCCTCTAGCACAGATACGCAGTATTTT.

This clonotype was found many times. V is TRBV9 and J is TRBJ1-1; the D is unclear. The CDR3 totals 13 residues. Germline CDR1 reads SGDLS; CDR2 reads YYNGEE. V lost 3 bases, J lost 0 bases, and 6 bases lay in between. CDR3 sequence reads: CASSATLNTEAFF. CDR3 DNA sequence: TGTGCCAGCAGCGCAACATTGAACACTGAAGCTTTCTTT.

The chain uses TRBV20-1 and TRBJ1-3; D possibly corresponds to TRBD1 (5 bases). CDR1 is DFQATT and CDR2 is SNEGSKA in the germline V gene (reference sequence). The germline V and J ends were trimmed by 6 bases and 3 bases, with 12 bases remaining between them. The CDR3 runs 13 residues. In DNA form, the CDR3 reads TGCAGTGCCCAACTTGGGGGTGGAAACACCATATATTTT. It translates to CSAQLGGGNTIYF.

This clonotype was recorded at least ten times. The chain carries TRBV29-1 and TRBJ2-1, with 7 bases fitting TRBD2. The CDR3 is made up of 13 amino acids. Germline V lookup: CDR1 SQVTM, CDR2 ANQGSEA. Germline trimming cut 5 bases from V and 5 bases from J; bases unmatched to any gene: 6. In DNA form, the CDR3 reads TGCAGCGTTCTCCAGCGGGACCACAATGAGCAGTTCTTC. It translates to CSVLQRDHNEQFF.

This clonotype was counted a few times. One base away lies a much larger clone, so this may be a sequencing read error. The CDR3 ends on some other residue instead of the conserved phenylalanine or tryptophan, so this is likely a read error. This rearrangement joins TRBV6-5 to TRBJ1-1; D gene unclear. Between the trimmed V and J ends, which lost 8 bases and 5 bases, there was a span of 9 bases. This CDR3 is built from 11 residues. Germline V gene data show CDR1 as MNHEY and CDR2 as SVGAGI. CDR3 in DNA: TGTGCCAGCCATCGTGGGACTGAAGCTTTCTCT. Its translation: CASHRGTEAFS.

A few counts support this clonotype. CDR3 sequence: CATSAGALYTF. Written as DNA, the CDR3 is TGTGCCACCAGTGCAGGGGCCCTCTACACCTTC. The chain employs TRBV24-1 and TRBJ1-2; TRBD1 might be the D (6 bases). Trimming left V 5 bases short and J 10 bases short, with 10 bases between. CDR1 is KGHDR, CDR2 SFDVKD, per germline. There are 11 residues in the CDR3.

The genes are TRBV10-3 and TRBJ1-2; D gene uncertain. The V end lost 2 bases, the J end lost 12 bases, and 19 bases lay between the germline ends. The CDR3 has 14 amino acids. Germline values: CDR1 ENHRY, CDR2 SYGVKD. As DNA, the CDR3 is TGTGCCATCAGTGAGAGGGATACAGACTCTGGAAACACCTTC. It encodes CAISERDTDSGNTF.

The gene calls are TRBV6-5 and TRBJ1-2, with TRBD1 identical over 8 bases. The germline CDR1 and CDR2 sequences are MNHEY and SVGAGI. The CDR3 totals 15 residues. V gave up 4 bases and J gave up 4 bases; unmatched junction bases: 8. CDR3 amino acids: CASSLSRQGTYGYTF. The CDR3 DNA sequence: TGTGCCAGCAGTTTGTCTCGACAGGGGACCTATGGCTACACCTTC.

The chain links TRBV25-1 to TRBJ1-3; D gene ambiguous. Trimming pared 1 base from V and 2 bases from J, leaving 12 bases between. Germline values: CDR1 MGHDK, CDR2 SYGVNS. This CDR3 region has 16 residues. CDR3 sequence: CASSELASSTGNTIYF. CDR3 coding DNA: TGTGCCAGCAGTGAATTGGCCTCGAGCACTGGAAACACCATATATTTT. The full variable domain, in which reference TRBV25-1 and TRBJ1-3 provide the parts outside the CDR3, is EADIYQTPRYLVIGTGKKITLECSQTMGHDKMYWYQQDPGMELHLIHYSYGVNSTEKGDLSSESTVSRIRTEHFPLTLESARPSHTSQYLCASSELASSTGNTIYFGEGSWLTVV.

The chain links TRBV2 to TRBJ2-1; 13 nucleotides agree with TRBD2. Germline CDR1 SNHLY, CDR2 FYNNEI. V gave up 1 base and J gave up 7 bases; unmatched junction bases: 1. The CDR3 spans 15 residues. The CDR3 here is CASSEGTSGRNEQFF. Written as DNA, the CDR3 is TGTGCCAGCAGTGAAGGGACTAGCGGGAGAAATGAGCAGTTCTTC.

This clonotype was seen more than once but under ten times. This chain connects TRBV10-3 to TRBJ1-1; maybe TRBD1 (6 bases). Per germline, CDR1 ENHRY and CDR2 SYGVKD. This CDR3 is built from 14 residues. V lost 11 bases, J lost 4 bases, and 20 bases lay in between. CDR3 in DNA: TGTGCCTGGAGTCAGCTGGGGGCGCGCACTGAAGCTTTCTTT. Protein sequence: CAWSQLGARTEAFF.